Presented here are 30 T cell receptor beta chains from one specimen sequenced in a study of blood T cell repertoires in COVID-19. The protocol was immunoSEQ multiplex PCR, while the TCRdb copy is restricted to in-frame clones and leaves out a portion. In the table there are roughly 160,000 clones, approximately 86% of which are singletons. The sequencing input was peripheral blood. The origin of the receptors is a man at least 80 years old with COVID-19, enrolled during active disease.

The gene calls are TRBV23-1 and TRBJ1-5; D gene uncertain. TRBV23-1 is flagged as an ORF with uncertain function. CDR3 size: 16 residues. Deletions cut 6 bases from V and 0 bases from J, with 15 bases between. In nucleotides, the CDR3 is TGCGCCAGCAGCGGTAAACGGGGTTATAGCAATCAGCCCCAGCATTTT. Its protein is CASSGKRGYSNQPQHF.

The V gene is TRBV4-1, the J gene TRBJ2-7; 12 positions match TRBD1. The ends lost 3 bases at V and 9 bases at J; junction bases unmatched: 12. This CDR3 comprises 16 residues. Germline CDR1 MGHRA, CDR2 YSYEKL. DNA for the CDR3: TGCGCCAGCAGCCATTTAACCCGGGACAGGGGGCGCGGGCAGTACTTC. This codes for CASSHLTRDRGRGQYF.

The chain uses TRBV5-1 and TRBJ1-1; a possible D gene is TRBD1 (6 bases). Germline CDR1 and CDR2: SGHRS and YFSETQ. The CDR3 contains 16 residues. Trimming cost V 4 bases and J 1 base, with 17 bases left between them. The CDR3 DNA sequence: TGCGCCAGCAGCACAGGGCCGGGGGGGGCGAACACTGAAGCTTTCTTT. Translated, it gives CASSTGPGGANTEAFF.

This sequence joins TRBV18 and TRBJ2-3; D might be TRBD2 (5 bases). CDR3 size: 12 residues. V was trimmed by 5 bases and J by 5 bases, leaving 8 bases between them. Germline V gene sequence: CDR1 KGHSH, CDR2 LQKENI. The CDR3 region is CASSVGRDTQYF. DNA for the CDR3: TGTGCCAGCTCAGTAGGGAGAGATACGCAGTATTTT. Full variable domain (rest looked up from reference TRBV18 and TRBJ2-3): NAGVMQNPRHLVRRRGQEARLRCSPMKGHSHVYWYRQLPEEGLKFMVYLQKENIIDESGMPKERFSAEFPKEGPSILRIQQVVRGDSAAYFCASSVGRDTQYFGPGTRLTVL.

CDR3 in DNA: TGTGCCAGCAGTGAAACGGCCTACTCACGGGGGTACTTC. This gives the protein CASSETAYSRGYF. The J gene is TRBJ2-7, the V gene TRBV6-1; D is perhaps TRBD2 (5 bases). Trimming took 2 bases from V and 12 from J, leaving 17 bases between them. This CDR3 region has 13 residues. The V gene's germline CDR1 is MNHNS and CDR2 SASEGT.

In its sample, this clone was seen a few times. The chain employs TRBV28 and TRBJ1-6, with 7 bases lining up with TRBD1. Germline V lookup: CDR1 MDHEN, CDR2 SYDVKM. The CDR3 runs to 17 residues. The V segment lost 6 bases and the J segment 8 bases; nucleotides outside the gene matches: 16. The CDR3 coding sequence is TGTGCCAGCAGCCCTGTTGGACAGGACTTCACTTATTCACCCCTCCACTTT. Translating it yields CASSPVGQDFTYSPLHF.

The CDR3 is CASSYRTGRNTEAFF. Here the CDR3 DNA reads TGTGCCAGCAGTTATCGGACAGGCAGGAACACTGAAGCTTTCTTT. The J gene is TRBJ1-1, the V gene TRBV27, with 7 bases that match TRBD1. CDR3 length: 15 amino acids. Germline lookup yields CDR1 MNHEY and CDR2 SMNVEV (reference sequence). Losses at the gene ends were 4 bases for V and 1 base for J; bases not matched to a gene: 6.

The table lists this clone with a count of one. V usage is TRBV9 and J usage is TRBJ1-4; D remains ambiguous. Germline values: CDR1 SGDLS, CDR2 YYNGEE. The CDR3 loop spans 15 amino acids. Trimming took 0 bases from V and 5 from J, leaving 11 bases between them. The CDR3 DNA is TGTGCCAGCAGCGTAGGAGAGATCGAGAATGAAAAACTGTTTTTT. Amino acids: CASSVGEIENEKLFF.

The chain employs TRBV19 and TRBJ2-7; weak D call: TRBD2 (6 bases). CDR1 and CDR2 from the germline V gene are LNHDA and SQIVND (reference sequence). CDR3 length: 16 amino acids. V was clipped by 1 base and J by 3 bases, with 16 bases between them. CDR3 sequence (DNA): TGTGCCAGTAGTATAGCCCCCGGAGGGAAGAACTACGAGCAGTACTTC. It codes for CASSIAPGGKNYEQYF.

The chain employs TRBV5-1 and TRBJ2-7; D is ambiguous. Germline V gives CDR1 SGHRS, CDR2 YFSETQ. The CDR3 runs 13 residues. V was cut by 4 bases and J by 1 base, with 9 bases left in between. The CDR3 DNA sequence: TGCGCCAGCAGCCTGGACGGGTCCTACGAGCAGTACTTC. The encoded protein is CASSLDGSYEQYF. The whole variable domain, filled in from reference TRBV5-1 and TRBJ2-7, reads KAGVTQTPRYLIKTRGQQVTLSCSPISGHRSVSWYQQTPGQGLQFLFEYFSETQRNKGNFPGRFSGRQFSNSRSEMNVSTLELGDSALYLCASSLDGSYEQYFGPGTRLTVT.

This clone has just a few counts. The chain recombines TRBV15 with TRBJ1-1; a possible D gene is TRBD1 (5 bases). CDR3 length: 14 amino acids. Germline V gene data show CDR1 as LNHNV and CDR2 as YYDKDF (reference sequence). V was cut by 8 bases and J by 5 bases, with 18 bases left in between. DNA of the CDR3: TGTGCCACCCAAGTAAAGGAGGGGAGGACTGAAGCTTTCTTT. This translates into CATQVKEGRTEAFF.

The J gene is TRBJ1-4, the V gene TRBV27; D uncertain. This CDR3 region has 14 residues. Trimming removed 1 base from V and 7 bases from J, with 10 bases in between. Per germline, CDR1 MNHEY and CDR2 SMNVEV (reference sequence). The CDR3, as DNA: TGTGCCAGCAGTTTATTAGTGACGGGTGAAAAACTGTTTTTT. It is translated as CASSLLVTGEKLFF.

This sequence joins TRBV6-5 and TRBJ1-6, with TRBD1 matching over 7 bases. The V gene's germline CDR1 is MNHEY and CDR2 SVGAGI. The CDR3 has 15 amino acids. V lost 6 bases and J lost 0; bases outside the gene matches: 2. CDR3 DNA: TGTGCCAGCAGCCGGGACAGCTCCTATAATTCACCCCTCCACTTT. Protein product: CASSRDSSYNSPLHF.

This clone appeared a single time. The chain recombines TRBV7-2 with TRBJ2-1; D not resolved. The germline V gene has CDR1 SGHTA and CDR2 FQGNSA. Trimming pared 2 bases from V and 10 bases from J, leaving 12 bases between. CDR3 size: 13 residues. The CDR3, as DNA: TGTGCCAGCAGCTTATCGGCGCGGAGAGAGCAGTTCTTC. Protein product: CASSLSARREQFF. The entire variable domain, with the rest obtained from reference TRBV7-2 and TRBJ2-1, is as follows: GAGVSQSPSNKVTEKGKDVELRCDPISGHTALYWYRQSLGQGLEFLIYFQGNSAPDKSGLPSDRFSAERTGGSVSTLTIQRTQQEDSAVYLCASSLSARREQFFGPGTRLTVL.

The chain employs TRBV2 and TRBJ1-1; D remains ambiguous. The length of the CDR3 is 13 residues. The V gene lost 4 bases and the J gene lost 3 bases, with 9 bases spanning the gap. Germline V gene data show CDR1 as SNHLY and CDR2 as FYNNEI. The CDR3 region has the DNA TGTGCCAGCAGTGGAGAAATGGACACTGAAGCTTTCTTT. This codes for CASSGEMDTEAFF.

The gene calls are TRBV11-2 and TRBJ2-2; possible D gene TRBD2, 6 bases. Germline loops: CDR1 SGHAT, CDR2 FQNNGV. With 0 bases removed from V and 3 bases from J, the gap between germline ends came to 11 bases. This CDR3 has 16 amino acids. The CDR3 DNA sequence: TGTGCCAGCAGCTTAGATCTAACTAGCTACACCGGGGAGCTGTTTTTT. This translates into CASSLDLTSYTGELFF.

This clone was counted once. The rearrangement links TRBV7-2 to TRBJ2-7; D remains unclear. CDR3 length: 14 amino acids. Germline V gives CDR1 SGHTA, CDR2 FQGNSA. Trimming removed 3 bases from V and 3 bases from J, with 12 bases in between. The CDR3 DNA is TGTGCCAGCAGCTTTGGTCCGGTTAACTACGAGCAGTACTTC. Its protein product is CASSFGPVNYEQYF.

CDR3 loop: CASSNRGPHPLSTDTQYF. CDR3 DNA sequence: TGTGCCAGCAGCAACCGCGGGCCGCACCCGCTTAGCACAGATACGCAGTATTTT. This chain links TRBV5-5 with TRBJ2-3; TRBD2 is a possible D gene (5 bases). This CDR3 has 18 residues. V was cut by 4 bases and J by 0 bases, with 21 bases left in between. Germline values: CDR1 SGHKS, CDR2 YYEKEE (reference sequence).

The J gene is TRBJ1-2, the V gene TRBV11-2; 9 bases fit TRBD1. V lost 1 base, J lost 8 bases, and 5 bases stayed unmatched. There are 14 residues in the CDR3. The germline CDR1 and CDR2 sequences are SGHAT and FQNNGV. The DNA for the CDR3 is TGTGCCAGCAGCTTAGGACAGGGGGAAGTCGGCTACACCTTC. Translated: CASSLGQGEVGYTF. Using reference TRBV11-2 and TRBJ1-2 for the parts outside the CDR3, the full variable domain is EAGVAQSPRYKIIEKRQSVAFWCNPISGHATLYWYQQILGQGPKLLIQFQNNGVVDDSQLPKDRFSAERLKGVDSTLKIQPAKLEDSAVYLCASSLGQGEVGYTFGSGTRLTVV.

This chain uses TRBV24-1 with TRBJ2-3; TRBD2 agrees at 8 bases. Trimming cost V 3 bases and J 6 bases; bases outside gene matches: 7. The V gene's germline CDR1 is KGHDR and CDR2 SFDVKD. The CDR3 length is 15 residues. CDR3 protein: CATSDGKRGRDTQYF. The CDR3 DNA follows: TGTGCCACCAGTGATGGGAAGCGGGGGCGGGATACGCAGTATTTT.

This clone was seen a few times. V gene TRBV28 combines with J gene TRBJ1-3, with TRBD1 as a possible D gene (5 bases). This CDR3 has 16 residues. V was pared by 6 bases and J by 5 bases, with 20 bases between. CDR1 MDHEN and CDR2 SYDVKM come from the germline V gene. Here the CDR3 DNA reads TGTGCCAGCAGCTTTCCCGCCGCAGGGCGGAGAAACACCATATATTTT. Its translation is CASSFPAAGRRNTIYF.

V is TRBV6-5 and J is TRBJ1-2; TRBD1 is a possible D gene (6 bases). The CDR3 runs to 15 residues. Germline V CDR1 and CDR2: MNHEY, SVGAGI. V lost 5 bases to trimming and J lost 2 bases, with 15 bases between them. The CDR3 nucleotides are TGTGCCAGCAGTCCCGATGGGGGGGGCAACTATGGCTACACCTTC. Translation gives CASSPDGGGNYGYTF.

The CDR3 DNA follows: TGCAGCGGGGGGGACGGGGACTACGAGCAGTACTTC. The encoded protein is CSGGDGDYEQYF. The chain joins TRBV29-1 to TRBJ2-7; tentatively, D is TRBD2 (6 bases). Between the trimmed V and J ends, which lost 7 bases and 3 bases, there was a span of 13 bases. The CDR3 has 12 amino acids. Germline V gene lookup returns CDR1 SQVTM and CDR2 ANQGSEA.

The chain has TRBV5-6 and TRBJ2-2; TRBD1 matches 10 bases. The V segment lost 2 bases and the J segment 4 bases; nucleotides outside the gene matches: 5. Per the germline V gene, CDR1 is SGHDT and CDR2 is YYEEEE. The CDR3 totals 16 residues. The CDR3 nucleotides read TGTGCCAGCAGCTTCTGGACAGGGGGAACCACCGGGGAGCTGTTTTTT. Its translation: CASSFWTGGTTGELFF. The full variable domain, rest sourced from reference TRBV5-6 and TRBJ2-2, is DAGVTQSPTHLIKTRGQQVTLRCSPKSGHDTVSWYQQALGQGPQFIFQYYEEEERQRGNFPDRFSGHQFPNYSSELNVNALLLGDSALYLCASSFWTGGTTGELFFGEGSRLTVL.

V gene TRBV4-2 combines with J gene TRBJ2-3; D remains ambiguous. Germline V gene sequence: CDR1 LGHNA, CDR2 YNFKEQ. Trimming left V 2 bases short and J 2 bases short, with 17 bases between. This CDR3 has 17 residues. CDR3 in amino acids: CASSQFLGSQITDTQYF. For the CDR3, the DNA is TGTGCCAGCAGCCAATTCCTAGGCAGCCAGATCACAGATACGCAGTATTTT.

J is TRBJ1-2 and V is TRBV29-1; D is unclear. Per the germline V gene, CDR1 is SQVTM and CDR2 is ANQGSEA. The CDR3 has 14 residues. Deletions cut 0 bases from V and 4 bases from J, with 12 bases between. CDR3: CSVEDQAEGYGYTF. The CDR3, as DNA: TGCAGCGTTGAAGATCAGGCAGAGGGCTATGGCTACACCTTC.

The genes are TRBV27 and TRBJ2-7; TRBD2 aligns across 8 bases. Trimming at V came to 0 bases and at J to 5 bases, leaving 6 bases not matched to a gene. The CDR3 has 15 residues. Germline loops: CDR1 MNHEY, CDR2 SMNVEV (reference sequence). The CDR3 here is CASSLSWRGAHEQYF. The CDR3 coding sequence is TGTGCCAGCAGTTTATCATGGCGGGGGGCCCACGAGCAGTACTTC.

The V call is TRBV5-1, the J call TRBJ2-3, with a weak D call TRBD2 (6 bases). Germline V gene data show CDR1 as SGHRS and CDR2 as YFSETQ. CDR3 length equals 15 residues. Trimming shortened V by 3 bases and J by 2 bases, and 13 bases separated the two germline ends. CDR3 sequence (DNA): TGCGCCAGCAGCTCGGACGGGGGAGACACAGATACGCAGTATTTT. Residues: CASSSDGGDTDTQYF.

The J gene is TRBJ1-5, the V gene TRBV5-1, with D possibly being TRBD1 (5 bases). In germline, CDR1 is SGHRS, CDR2 YFSETQ. The CDR3 extends over 14 amino acids. Trimming pared 0 bases from V and 5 bases from J, leaving 9 bases between. CDR3 protein: CASSLAGRDQPQHF. Here the CDR3 DNA reads TGCGCCAGCAGCTTGGCGGGCAGGGATCAGCCCCAGCATTTT.

The V call is TRBV6-2 or TRBV6-3, the J call TRBJ1-5; tentative D call: TRBD1 (5 bases). The germline CDR1 and CDR2 sequences are MNHEY and SVGEGT. V was pared by 5 bases and J by 6 bases, with 14 bases between. This CDR3 region has 14 residues. The CDR3: CASSPTGDGQPQHF. The DNA of the CDR3 is TGTGCCAGCAGTCCCACAGGAGACGGTCAGCCCCAGCATTTT.